The 21 T cell receptor beta chains listed next were all sequenced from one sample in a study of blood T cell repertoires in COVID-19. The repertoire was sequenced with immunoSEQ multiplex PCR; TCRdb's copy has only in-frame clones and lacks some. Counted here are 20,000 to 30,000 clones, about 88% occurring once; the ten biggest clones make up approximately 19%. Sequencing used peripheral blood. The receptors shown here come from a human donor in a cohort sampled during active COVID-19.

The chain recombines TRBV27 with TRBJ1-1; TRBD1 agrees at 9 bases. Germline CDR1 is MNHEY and CDR2 is SMNVEV (reference sequence). V was clipped by 6 bases and J by 3 bases; unmatched bases: 8. There are 15 residues in the CDR3. Here the CDR3 DNA reads TGTGCCAGCAGCCGGGGACAGGGAGGGTACACTGAAGCTTTCTTT. Protein sequence: CASSRGQGGYTEAFF.

The J gene is TRBJ2-7, the V gene TRBV18; the match to TRBD1 covers 9 bases. J was trimmed by 4 bases and V by 6 bases; bases with no gene match: 7. The CDR3 covers 14 residues. The germline gives CDR1 KGHSH, CDR2 LQKENI. The CDR3, as DNA: TGTGCCAGCTCGGGACAGGGTGAAGGGTACGAGCAGTACTTC. This gives the protein CASSGQGEGYEQYF.

This chain joins TRBV3-1 (or the pseudogene TRBV3-2) and TRBJ2-5; 10 positions match TRBD2. In germline, CDR1 is LGHDT, CDR2 YNNKEL (reference sequence). Trimming removed 2 bases from V and 5 bases from J; junction bases left unmatched: 8. The CDR3 runs to 16 residues. Written as DNA, the CDR3 is TGTGCCAGCAGCCAAACTAGCGGGGCCACCGGTGAGACCCAGTACTTC. Its translation: CASSQTSGATGETQYF.

This clone was seen more than once but under ten times. The V gene is TRBV18, the J gene TRBJ2-7, with 10 positions matching TRBD1. CDR1 and CDR2 (germline): KGHSH, LQKENI. The V and J ends lost 6 bases and 0 bases, in that order; junction bases with no gene match: 5. The CDR3 extends over 15 amino acids. CDR3 sequence: CASSLGQGGSYEQYF. DNA for the CDR3: TGTGCCAGCTCCCTCGGACAGGGGGGCTCCTACGAGCAGTACTTC.

DNA for the CDR3: TGTGCCAGCAGTTACTCCCGGACAGGGGCCTACGAGCAGTACTTC. The encoded protein is CASSYSRTGAYEQYF. The V and J genes are TRBV6-5 and TRBJ2-7; 9 nucleotides match TRBD1. V shed 0 bases and J 2 bases; nucleotides not matched to a gene: 2. In germline, CDR1 is MNHEY, CDR2 SVGAGI. CDR3 length: 15 amino acids.

This chain uses TRBV29-1 with TRBJ2-3, with D perhaps matching TRBD2 (6 bases). Germline CDR1 and CDR2: SQVTM and ANQGSEA. With 6 bases removed from V and 3 bases from J, the gap between germline ends came to 13 bases. This CDR3 is built from 13 residues. The CDR3 reads CSVGGRGTDTQYF. CDR3 DNA sequence: TGCAGCGTGGGAGGCCGGGGGACAGATACGCAGTATTTT.

The chain combines TRBV15 with TRBJ2-5, with D maybe TRBD1 (6 bases). Deletions cut 0 bases from V and 4 bases from J, with 15 bases between. CDR3 size: 16 residues. CDR1 and CDR2 from the germline V gene are LNHNV and YYDKDF (reference sequence). CDR3 protein: CATSRDYRAVAETQYF. The CDR3 nucleotides read TGTGCCACCAGCAGAGACTACAGGGCGGTGGCAGAGACCCAGTACTTC.

This clone was detected only once. The chain links TRBV28 to TRBJ1-4; D might be TRBD1 (5 bases). This CDR3 is built from 12 residues. CDR1 is MDHEN, CDR2 SYDVKM, per germline. V shed 3 bases and J shed 13 bases, with 12 bases lying between them. CDR3 amino acids: CASSLRPGLLFF. CDR3 sequence (DNA): TGTGCCAGCAGTTTGAGGCCAGGGTTACTGTTTTTT.

V is TRBV6-6 and J is TRBJ1-2, with D tentatively TRBD1 (6 bases). The CDR3 is 12 residues long. The germline V and J ends were trimmed by 2 bases and 6 bases, with 7 bases remaining between them. CDR1 is MNHNY and CDR2 is SVGAGI in the germline V gene (reference sequence). CDR3 sequence reads: CASSYAGDGYTF. CDR3 bases: TGTGCCAGCAGTTACGCAGGGGATGGCTACACCTTC.

The rearrangement joins TRBV6-5 to TRBJ1-1; TRBD1 matches 8 bases. Per the germline V gene, CDR1 is MNHEY and CDR2 is SVGAGI. V lost 6 bases, J lost 1 base, and 7 bases stayed unmatched. The CDR3 contains 15 residues. The CDR3 sequence: CASSINGQGNTEAFF. The CDR3 region has the DNA TGTGCCAGCAGCATTAATGGACAGGGGAACACTGAAGCTTTCTTT.

This rearrangement joins TRBV7-2 to TRBJ1-4; tentatively, D is TRBD1 (6 bases). Germline CDR1 and CDR2: SGHTA and FQGNSA. CDR3 length: 13 residues. V was trimmed by 7 bases and J by 9 bases, leaving 15 bases between them. The CDR3 protein is CASTVQGMQKLFF. The CDR3 DNA follows: TGTGCCAGCACCGTTCAGGGGATGCAAAAACTGTTTTTT.

V usage is TRBV19 and J usage is TRBJ2-1, with D perhaps TRBD1 (6 bases). Deletions cut 6 bases from V and 4 bases from J, with 10 bases between. The CDR3 runs 13 residues. The germline V gene encodes CDR1 LNHDA and CDR2 SQIVND (reference sequence). CDR3 region: CASRTDRYNEQFF. The DNA of the CDR3 is TGTGCCAGTAGGACGGACAGATACAATGAGCAGTTCTTC.

The genes are TRBV11-3 and TRBJ1-1; D unclear. The germline V gene encodes CDR1 SGHNT and CDR2 YENEEA. Trimming cost V 5 bases and J 2 bases, with 9 bases left between them. The CDR3 is made up of 13 amino acids. CDR3 nucleotides: TGTGCCAGCAGCCCAGGATTAAACACTGAAGCTTTCTTT. Translating gives CASSPGLNTEAFF.

The chain combines TRBV12-3 or TRBV12-4 with TRBJ1-1; the D gene is possibly TRBD1 (6 bases). The CDR3 consists of 13 residues. The V end was cut by 3 bases, the J end by 4 bases, with 9 bases between. The CDR3 DNA follows: TGTGCCAGCAGTTTGCAAGGGGGCACTGAAGCTTTCTTT. Translated, it gives CASSLQGGTEAFF.

The gene calls are TRBV7-2 and TRBJ2-7; 7 positions match TRBD1. The germline V gene encodes CDR1 SGHTA and CDR2 FQGNSA. The CDR3 sequence is 14 residues long. V lost 1 base to trimming and J lost 4 bases; unmatched junction nucleotides: 4. CDR3 protein: CASSLDRGVYEQYF. CDR3 sequence (DNA): TGTGCCAGCAGCTTAGACAGGGGAGTGTACGAGCAGTACTTC.

The chain couples TRBV20-1 to TRBJ2-3; no definite D call. There are 13 residues in the CDR3. In germline, CDR1 is DFQATT, CDR2 SNEGSKA (reference sequence). Trimming pared 3 bases from V and 2 bases from J, leaving 9 bases between. The CDR3 coding sequence is TGCAGTGCTAGTAGCTATTACACAGATACGCAGTATTTT. Residues: CSASSYYTDTQYF.

This rearrangement joins TRBV6-5 to TRBJ2-7; D is perhaps TRBD1 (5 bases). This CDR3 comprises 14 residues. In germline, CDR1 is MNHEY, CDR2 SVGAGI. V was shortened by 4 bases and J by 3 bases, with 13 bases between the two germline ends. This chain's CDR3 is CASSSGPPLYEQYF. The CDR3, as DNA: TGTGCCAGCAGTTCAGGGCCACCCCTCTACGAGCAGTACTTC.

The chain has TRBV10-1 and TRBJ2-3, with 9 nucleotides matching TRBD1. With 2 bases clipped from V and 0 bases from J, the junction kept 3 bases outside the gene matches. The CDR3 runs 16 residues. Germline-derived CDR1 and CDR2 are WNHNN and SYGVQD (reference sequence). The CDR3 protein is CASSEGQGISTDTQYF. CDR3 coding DNA: TGCGCCAGCAGTGAGGGACAGGGGATCAGCACAGATACGCAGTATTTT.

CDR3: CASSLGGVSTDTQYF. The CDR3, as DNA: TGTGCCAGCAGCTTAGGAGGTGTAAGCACAGATACGCAGTATTTT. This chain uses TRBV7-8 with TRBJ2-3; D unresolved. The CDR3 is 15 residues long. V was trimmed by 1 base and J by 0 bases, leaving 8 bases between them. CDR1 and CDR2 from the germline V gene are SGHVS and FQNEAQ.

This chain uses TRBV5-1 with TRBJ1-3, with TRBD1 identical over 7 bases. This CDR3 is 15 amino acids long. Unmatched junction bases numbered 4, after V lost 4 bases and J lost 0 bases. Germline-derived CDR1 and CDR2 are SGHRS and YFSETQ. Here the CDR3 DNA reads TGCGCCAGCAGCCTGTGGACAGGCTCTGGAAACACCATATATTTT. Amino acid sequence: CASSLWTGSGNTIYF.

This clone has a handful of counts. The rearrangement links TRBV6-2 or TRBV6-3 to TRBJ2-2, with D possibly being TRBD1 (6 bases). Germline loops: CDR1 MNHEY, CDR2 SVGEGT. Trimming removed 2 bases at V and 6 bases at J, with 13 bases between. The CDR3 covers 15 residues. CDR3 nucleotide sequence: TGTGCCAGCAGTTACCGGGACCCAGGGGCCGGGGAGCTGTTTTTT. The encoded protein is CASSYRDPGAGELFF.